The next 26 T cell receptor beta chains were all read from a single sample in a study of shared clonotypes between healthy human individuals. Clones were sequenced by immunoSEQ multiplex PCR, and TCRdb holds only the in-frame ones, with some missing. The sample includes 2 million to 2.5 million clones, 80% to 95% of them seen just once. Sequencing was done on a sample of naive CD4+ T cells from PBMCs. Subset defined: CD45RA+ positively selected. The receptors here all came from a man aged 18-30 years in good health. Some clones in this sample may be carry-over from other donors' samples.

Details on this clone: The same CDR3 can be traced to other DNA sequences in this sample. V usage is TRBV5-1 and J usage is TRBJ1-1, with a tentative D call TRBD1 (5 bases). Germline loops: CDR1 SGHRS, CDR2 YFSETQ. Trimming removed 0 bases at V and 2 bases at J, with 11 bases between. CDR3 length: 15 residues. CDR3 sequence: CASSLVSGLNTEAFF. The CDR3 DNA reads TGCGCCAGCAGCTTGGTTTCAGGGCTTAACACTGAAGCTTTCTTT.

The chain employs TRBV15 and TRBJ2-6, with unresolved D. The V end was cut by 1 base, the J end by 2 bases, with 6 bases between. Germline CDR1 is LNHNV and CDR2 is YYDKDF (reference sequence). This CDR3 region has 15 residues. The CDR3 DNA reads as TGTGCCACCAGCAGAGTCCATGCTGGGGCCAACGTCCTGACTTTC. Protein: CATSRVHAGANVLTF.

In this sample, this clone turned up once. The chain recombines TRBV9 with TRBJ2-7, with D perhaps TRBD1 or TRBD2 (5 bases each). The V end was cut by 4 bases, the J end by 2 bases, with 13 bases between. The CDR3 sequence is 14 residues long. Germline assignment: CDR1 SGDLS and CDR2 YYNGEE. CDR3 bases: TGTGCCAGCAGCCCCCCCGGGGACCCCTACGAGCAGTACTTC. Protein sequence: CASSPPGDPYEQYF.

The chain combines TRBV6-1 with TRBJ2-3; 7 nucleotides match TRBD1. The germline V gene has CDR1 MNHNS and CDR2 SASEGT. V dropped 3 bases and J dropped 1; count of bases not matched to a gene: 7. This CDR3 comprises 16 residues. Here the CDR3 reads CASSDNRDSGTDTQYF. In DNA form, the CDR3 reads TGTGCCAGCAGTGATAATAGGGACAGCGGCACAGATACGCAGTATTTT.

This chain links TRBV28 with TRBJ2-1; 12 bases are shared with TRBD2. The V and J ends lost 4 bases and 10 bases, in that order; junction bases with no gene match: 11. CDR1 is MDHEN and CDR2 is SYDVKM in the germline V gene. CDR3 length: 16 amino acids. Here the CDR3 DNA reads TGTGCCAGCAGTTCTGCTCTAGCGGGAGGGCCATCCGAGCAGTTCTTC. Encoded protein: CASSSALAGGPSEQFF.

This chain links TRBV28 with TRBJ2-1; no reliable D call. The CDR3 is made up of 11 amino acids. Trimming removed 5 bases at V and 10 bases at J, with 9 bases between. Germline CDR1 MDHEN, CDR2 SYDVKM. DNA for the CDR3: TGTGCCAGCAGTCGGGTTCGCGAGCAGTTCTTC. Translated: CASSRVREQFF.

The V gene is TRBV5-1, the J gene TRBJ1-1, with D perhaps matching TRBD1 (6 bases). The CDR3 covers 15 residues. CDR1 is SGHRS and CDR2 is YFSETQ in the germline V gene. Trimming removed 5 bases at V and 11 bases at J, with 25 bases between. The CDR3 here is CASRVGQRRFEGAFF. The DNA of the CDR3 is TGCGCCAGCAGGGTTGGACAGCGGAGGTTTGAGGGTGCTTTCTTT.

Regarding this clone: This sample includes further DNA sequences coding for the same CDR3. The chain links TRBV28 to TRBJ2-7, with D unresolved. Germline loops: CDR1 MDHEN, CDR2 SYDVKM. Deletions cut 8 bases from V and 1 base from J, with 6 bases between. CDR3 length equals 11 residues. CDR3 residues: CASGNSYEQYF. The CDR3 coding sequence is TGTGCCAGCGGTAATTCCTACGAGCAGTACTTC.

This chain uses TRBV27 with TRBJ1-2, with TRBD1 identical over 9 bases. From germline, CDR1 is MNHEY and CDR2 SMNVEV (reference sequence). V lost 6 bases and J lost 9; bases outside the gene matches: 8. This CDR3 has 13 residues. The DNA for the CDR3 is TGTGCCAGCAGCCCGGGACAGGGAAGGCGCTACACCTTC. As protein: CASSPGQGRRYTF.

The J gene is TRBJ2-2, the V gene TRBV9; 9 bases align to TRBD1. CDR1 is SGDLS and CDR2 is YYNGEE in the germline V gene. V was pared by 5 bases and J by 5 bases, with 4 bases of the junction left unmatched. The CDR3 consists of 14 residues. CDR3 protein: CASSGDRETGELFF. CDR3 coding DNA: TGTGCCAGCAGTGGGGACAGGGAAACCGGGGAGCTGTTTTTT. Full variable domain (rest looked up from reference TRBV9 and TRBJ2-2): DSGVTQTPKHLITATGQRVTLRCSPRSGDLSVYWYQQSLDQGLQFLIQYYNGEERAKGNILERFSAQQFPDLHSELNLSSLELGDSALYFCASSGDRETGELFFGEGSRLTVL.

The V gene is TRBV10-3, the J gene TRBJ1-5; D is perhaps TRBD1 (5 bases). The CDR3 consists of 12 residues. Trimming cost V 10 bases and J 3 bases, with 10 bases left between them. Germline V gives CDR1 ENHRY, CDR2 SYGVKD. The CDR3 protein is CASSGTNQPQHF. The DNA for the CDR3 is TGTGCCAGCTCTGGGACCAATCAGCCCCAGCATTTT.

The V and J genes are TRBV2 and TRBJ2-1, with a possible D match to TRBD1 (6 bases). The CDR3 extends over 12 amino acids. Germline V gene data show CDR1 as SNHLY and CDR2 as FYNNEI. As DNA, the CDR3 is TGTGGATACAGGGAGTTATCAAATGAGCAGTTCTTC. Translating it yields CGYRELSNEQFF.

The rearrangement uses TRBV6-5 and TRBJ2-2, with D perhaps TRBD2 (5 bases). V dropped 1 base and J dropped 2 bases, with 11 bases sitting between them. The CDR3 has 16 residues. Germline V gene lookup returns CDR1 MNHEY and CDR2 SVGAGI. As DNA, the CDR3 is TGTGCCAGCAGTTACTACGTGGGAGTCAACACCGGGGAGCTGTTTTTT. It encodes CASSYYVGVNTGELFF.

Note on this clone: The same CDR3 arises from other DNA sequences in this sample as well. The chain uses TRBV2 and TRBJ2-1, with TRBD2 matching over 7 bases. Looked up from germline, CDR1 is SNHLY and CDR2 is FYNNEI. Trimming took 3 bases from V and 2 from J; bases not matched to a gene: 4. This CDR3 contains 15 residues. In DNA form, the CDR3 reads TGTGCCAGCAGTGACCCCGGGAGGCCCTACAATGAGCAGTTCTTC. Its translation: CASSDPGRPYNEQFF. The whole variable domain, remainder taken from reference TRBV2 and TRBJ2-1, is EPEVTQTPSHQVTQMGQEVILRCVPISNHLYFYWYRQILGQKVEFLVSFYNNEISEKSEIFDDQFSVERPDGSNFTLKIRSTKLEDSAMYFCASSDPGRPYNEQFFGPGTRLTVL.

V usage is TRBV27 and J usage is TRBJ2-3, with unresolved D. Germline V CDR1 and CDR2: MNHEY, SMNVEV (reference sequence). The V and J ends lost 0 bases and 1 base respectively, with 11 bases between them. This CDR3 has 16 amino acids. This CDR3 is CASSLSWAARTDTQYF. In DNA, the CDR3 is TGTGCCAGCAGTTTATCATGGGCGGCTCGCACAGATACGCAGTATTTT.

This clone was detected only once. This chain uses TRBV7-2 with TRBJ2-3; a weak D match, TRBD2 (5 bases). This CDR3 region has 15 residues. Germline CDR1 is SGHTA and CDR2 is FQGNSA. Between the trimmed V and J ends, which lost 6 bases and 0 bases, there was a span of 13 bases. Here the CDR3 reads CASSTEGASTDTQYF. CDR3 DNA: TGTGCCAGCAGTACAGAGGGCGCTAGCACAGATACGCAGTATTTT.

This clone has just a few counts. This chain links TRBV5-4 with TRBJ2-2; the D is unclear. The germline CDR1 and CDR2 sequences are SGHNT and YYREEE (reference sequence). V shed 4 bases and J shed 9 bases, with 13 bases lying between them. The CDR3 consists of 13 residues. In DNA, the CDR3 is TGTGCCAGCAGCCCCGCCCTGAGTAGGGAGCTGTTTTTT. It yields the protein CASSPALSRELFF.

For this clone: This sample also contains other DNA sequences that code for the same CDR3. This chain uses TRBV6-1 with TRBJ1-2, with D possibly TRBD1 on 6 matching bases. The CDR3 length is 14 residues. CDR1 and CDR2 from the germline V gene are MNHNS and SASEGT. V was cut by 1 base and J by 2 bases, with 8 bases left in between. The DNA of the CDR3 is TGTGCCAGCAGTGAAGGGGGGGCGAACTATGGCTACACCTTC. Protein: CASSEGGANYGYTF.

The chain recombines TRBV6-5 with TRBJ2-7; the match to TRBD2 covers 11 bases. CDR3 length: 15 amino acids. After removal of 6 bases from V and 0 bases from J, the junction contained 4 bases not matched to a gene. The germline gives CDR1 MNHEY, CDR2 SVGAGI. The CDR3, as DNA: TGTGCCAGCAGGCGGGGACTAGCGGACTCCTACGAGCAGTACTTC. This sequence encodes CASRRGLADSYEQYF.

CDR3 DNA: TGCGCCAGCAGCAACCACGACAGGGGGGCCACTGAAGCTTTCTTT. Protein: CASSNHDRGATEAFF. The V gene is TRBV5-1, the J gene TRBJ1-1, with 9 nucleotides matching TRBD1. V lost 4 bases to trimming and J lost 4 bases; unmatched junction nucleotides: 8. Germline CDR1 and CDR2: SGHRS and YFSETQ. CDR3 length: 15 residues.

The chain couples TRBV10-3 to TRBJ2-7; D tentatively fits TRBD1 or TRBD2 (6 bases each). Germline CDR1 ENHRY, CDR2 SYGVKD. V was shortened by 11 bases and J by 3 bases, with 17 bases between the two germline ends. This CDR3 spans 13 amino acids. CDR3 in DNA: TGTGCCGCCCGGAAAGAGGGGGGCTACGAGCAGTACTTC. Protein: CAARKEGGYEQYF.

This rearrangement joins TRBV4-3 to TRBJ2-1; 8 nucleotides match TRBD2. Germline CDR1 is LGHNA and CDR2 is YSLEER. The CDR3 loop spans 15 amino acids. The junction had 0 bases not matched to a gene; V was cut back by 0 bases and J by 2 bases. CDR3 nucleotide sequence: TGCGCCAGCAGCCAAGATAGCGGGACCTACAATGAGCAGTTCTTC. This codes for CASSQDSGTYNEQFF.

The chain has TRBV6-1 and TRBJ2-7, with 11 bases that match TRBD2. Germline V CDR1 and CDR2: MNHNS, SASEGT. Trimming cost V 6 bases and J 3 bases; bases outside gene matches: 4. This CDR3 spans 14 amino acids. Here the CDR3 DNA reads TGTGCCAGCAGCGGGACTAGCGGACGCTACGAGCAGTACTTC. It yields the protein CASSGTSGRYEQYF.

This chain uses TRBV9 with TRBJ2-3, with 7 bases fitting TRBD2. Trimming cost V 5 bases and J 6 bases; bases outside gene matches: 21. Per germline, CDR1 SGDLS and CDR2 YYNGEE. The CDR3 has 18 residues. The CDR3 protein is CASSAPGWAGEVADTQYF. For the CDR3, the DNA is TGTGCCAGCAGTGCCCCAGGATGGGCGGGAGAGGTGGCGGATACGCAGTATTTT.

The V call is TRBV5-1, the J call TRBJ2-3, with 11 bases lining up with TRBD2. The CDR3 is 17 residues long. J lost 2 bases, V lost 5 bases, and 10 bases had no gene match. CDR1 is SGHRS, CDR2 YFSETQ, per germline. CDR3: CASRMPSGRPPTDTQYF. CDR3 DNA sequence: TGCGCCAGCAGAATGCCTAGCGGGAGGCCACCCACAGATACGCAGTATTTT.

The chain recombines TRBV7-2 with TRBJ2-1; 7 bases are shared with TRBD2. Germline assignment: CDR1 SGHTA and CDR2 FQGNSA. The CDR3 extends over 13 amino acids. Trimming took 5 bases from V and 9 from J; bases not matched to a gene: 7. CDR3 loop: CASSVGLDGEQFF. Here the CDR3 DNA reads TGTGCCAGCAGCGTCGGACTAGACGGTGAGCAGTTCTTC.